This TCR beta chain originates from a study of cytomegalovirus exposure and HLA in healthy donors. This clone occurred a few times. The donors gave bone marrow, and they were healthy. Researchers ran the PCR with 60 Vbeta and 13 Jbeta primers. The repertoire was sequenced with immunoSEQ multiplex PCR; TCRdb's copy has only in-frame clones and lacks some. The sample has roughly 150,000 clones, around a tenth seen once. The sequenced sample consisted of PBMCs. The TCR sequence derives from a man in his forties or fifties in good health and CMV-seronegative.

This CDR3 is CASSFRGGYEQYF. The CDR3 DNA is TGTGCCAGCTCGTTCAGGGGTGGGTACGAGCAGTACTTC. V is TRBV6-5 and J is TRBJ2-7; TRBD1 is a possible D gene (6 bases). This CDR3 contains 13 residues. V lost 8 bases and J lost 4, with 15 bases in between. From germline, CDR1 is MNHEY and CDR2 SVGAGI.